The clone carrying this T cell receptor beta chain has only one observation. Its antigen is currently unknown. This CDR3 is 16 amino acids long. With 4 bases clipped from V and 3 bases from J, the junction kept 4 bases outside the gene matches. CDR1 is KGHSH, CDR2 LQKENI, per germline. Total RNA was isolated from each sample in quantities of at least 6 micrograms. With a J-beta primer mix and a sample-barcoded 5' primer, a second PCR ran roughly 6 to 11 cycles. TCRdb re-analysed the 5' RACE reads in MiXCR, keeping a single row per CDR3 protein. The table includes 700,000 to 900,000 distinct CDR3 sequences, roughly 53% detected once. The sample comes from a study of blood T cells in healthy people across ages. Whole-study results and caveats: Because donor CMV status was unknown, expanded clonotype changes were possibly confounded.

The clonotype originates from an elderly man in good health. Sample: blood. V gene TRBV18 combines with J gene TRBJ2-2; 11 bases are shared with TRBD2. Here the CDR3 DNA reads TGTGCCAGCTCACTTACTAGCGGGAGTGACACCGGGGAGCTGTTTTTT. It is translated as CASSLTSGSDTGELFF.